What follows are 2 T cell receptor beta chains derived from one specimen sequenced in a study of OX40 agonist ivuxolimab in advanced cancers. Method: immunoSEQ multiplex PCR; TCRdb's copy keeps in-frame clones and lacks some. The table shows 50,000 to 75,000 clones, with around 90% occurring only once. The sample in question was CD4+ or CD8+ T cells sorted from blood, obtained in a trial of the OX40 agonist ivuxolimab. These TCRs come from an adult with an advanced solid tumor such as melanoma, head and neck, liver or kidney cancer.

The gene calls are TRBV19 and TRBJ1-5; TRBD1 might be the D (5 bases). The CDR3 extends over 14 amino acids. Germline values: CDR1 LNHDA, CDR2 SQIVND (reference sequence). V gave up 7 bases and J gave up 4 bases, with 14 bases separating them. The CDR3 loop reads CASTPSGGNQPQHF. CDR3 DNA sequence: TGTGCCAGTACCCCGTCGGGGGGAAATCAGCCCCAGCATTTT.

The chain carries TRBV27 and TRBJ2-3, with TRBD2 matching over 14 bases. Germline V gene sequence: CDR1 MNHEY, CDR2 SMNVEV (reference sequence). The CDR3 has 18 amino acids. The junction had 6 bases not matched to a gene; V was cut back by 1 base and J by 3 bases. The CDR3 loop is CASSLLGLAGASTDTQYF. CDR3 nucleotide sequence: TGTGCCAGCAGTTTATTGGGACTAGCGGGAGCTAGTACAGATACGCAGTATTTT.